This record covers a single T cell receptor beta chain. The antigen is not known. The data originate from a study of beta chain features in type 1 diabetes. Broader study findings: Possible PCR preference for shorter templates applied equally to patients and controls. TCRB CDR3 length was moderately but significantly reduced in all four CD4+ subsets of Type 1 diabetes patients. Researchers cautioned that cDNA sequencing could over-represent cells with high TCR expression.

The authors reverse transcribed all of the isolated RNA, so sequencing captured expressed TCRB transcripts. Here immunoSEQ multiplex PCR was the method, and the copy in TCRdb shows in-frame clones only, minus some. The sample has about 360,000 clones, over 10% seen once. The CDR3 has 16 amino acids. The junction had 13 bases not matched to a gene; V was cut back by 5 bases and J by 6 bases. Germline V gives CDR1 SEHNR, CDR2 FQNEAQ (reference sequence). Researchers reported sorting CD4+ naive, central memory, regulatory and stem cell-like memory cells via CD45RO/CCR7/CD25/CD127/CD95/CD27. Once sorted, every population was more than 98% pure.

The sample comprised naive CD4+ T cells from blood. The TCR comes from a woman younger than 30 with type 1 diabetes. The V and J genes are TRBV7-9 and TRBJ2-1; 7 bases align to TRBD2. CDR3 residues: CASSHPARGLANEQFF. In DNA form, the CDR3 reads TGTGCCAGCAGCCACCCGGCGCGGGGGTTAGCCAATGAGCAGTTCTTC.